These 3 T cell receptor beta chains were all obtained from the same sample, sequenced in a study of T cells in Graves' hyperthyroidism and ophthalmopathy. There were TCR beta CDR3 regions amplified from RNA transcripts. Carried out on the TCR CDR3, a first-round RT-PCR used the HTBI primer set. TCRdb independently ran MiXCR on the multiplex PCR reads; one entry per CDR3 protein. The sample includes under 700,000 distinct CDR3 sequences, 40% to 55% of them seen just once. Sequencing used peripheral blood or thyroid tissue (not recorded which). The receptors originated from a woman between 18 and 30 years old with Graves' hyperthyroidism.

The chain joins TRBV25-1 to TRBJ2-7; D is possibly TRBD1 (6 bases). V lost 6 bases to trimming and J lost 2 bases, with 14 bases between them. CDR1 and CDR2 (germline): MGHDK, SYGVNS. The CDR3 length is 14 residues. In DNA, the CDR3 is TGTGCCAGCAGCCACGGGACACCCGCCTACGAGCAGTACTTC. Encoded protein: CASSHGTPAYEQYF.

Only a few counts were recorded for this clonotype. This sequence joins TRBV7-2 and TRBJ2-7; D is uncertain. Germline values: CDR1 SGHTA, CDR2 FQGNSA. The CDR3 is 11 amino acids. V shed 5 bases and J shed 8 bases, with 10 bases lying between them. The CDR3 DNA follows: TGTGCCAGCAGCCAAGACCCTCAGCAGTACTTC. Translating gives CASSQDPQQYF.

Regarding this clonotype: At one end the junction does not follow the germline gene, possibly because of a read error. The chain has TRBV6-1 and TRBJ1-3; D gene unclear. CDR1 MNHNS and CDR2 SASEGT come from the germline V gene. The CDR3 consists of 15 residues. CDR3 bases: TGTGCCAGCGGTGAGCGGCAATTCTCTGGAAACACCATATATTTT. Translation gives CASGERQFSGNTIYF.